This T cell receptor (beta chain) derives from a study of CD8 T cells in Susac syndrome. RNA totalling about 0.5 to 1 ug underwent reverse transcription with random hexamers. TCRdb redid the calling of the immunoSEQ multiplex PCR reads with MiXCR, one entry per CDR3 protein. Counted here are 100,000 to 150,000 distinct CDR3 sequences, 90% to 95% occurring once; the ten biggest clones make up approximately 0.2%. This clonotype was seen only once. In germline, CDR1 is MNHEY, CDR2 SVGEGT. The CDR3 runs to 11 residues. Trimming shortened V by 2 bases and J by 6 bases, and 2 bases separated the two germline ends.

Sequences were obtained from CD8+ T cells from PBMCs. This TCR was sampled from a human donor with Susac syndrome. This chain connects TRBV6-2 or TRBV6-3 to TRBJ1-5; D not certain. The CDR3 loop reads CASSYPQPQHF. The CDR3 coding sequence is TGTGCCAGCAGTTACCCTCAGCCCCAGCATTTT.